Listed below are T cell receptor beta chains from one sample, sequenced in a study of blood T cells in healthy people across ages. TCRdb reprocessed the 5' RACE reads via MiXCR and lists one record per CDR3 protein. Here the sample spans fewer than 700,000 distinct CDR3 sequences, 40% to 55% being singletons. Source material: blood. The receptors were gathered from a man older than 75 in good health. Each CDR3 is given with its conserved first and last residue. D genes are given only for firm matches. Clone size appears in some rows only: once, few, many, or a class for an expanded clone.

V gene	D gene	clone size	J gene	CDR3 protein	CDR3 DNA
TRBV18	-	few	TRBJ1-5	CASSPGSGLQVDQPQHF	TGTGCCAGCTCACCCGGGTCAGGGCTTCAGGTTGATCAGCCCCAGCATTTT
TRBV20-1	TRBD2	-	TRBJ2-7	CSARGLAGKTYEQYF	TGCAGTGCTAGGGGACTAGCGGGAAAAACCTACGAGCAGTACTTC
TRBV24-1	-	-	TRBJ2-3	CATSTGLFGADTQYF	TGTGCCACCAGTACGGGGTTATTTGGCGCAGATACGCAGTATTTT
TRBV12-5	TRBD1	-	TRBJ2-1	CASGYRDRGIWEQFF	TGTGCTAGTGGTTACCGGGACAGGGGGATTTGGGAGCAGTTCTTC
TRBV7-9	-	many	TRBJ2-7	CASHGSATGSYEQYF	TGTGCCAGTCACGGTAGCGCCACAGGGAGCTACGAGCAGTACTTC
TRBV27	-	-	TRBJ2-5	CASSLRGEGYQETQYF	TGTGCCAGCAGTTTAAGGGGTGAGGGTTACCAAGAGACCCAGTACTTC
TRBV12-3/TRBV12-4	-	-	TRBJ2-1	CPPTGEHNEQFF	TGCCCTCCGACCGGAGAACACAATGAGCAGTTCTTC
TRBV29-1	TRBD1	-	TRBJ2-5	CSVPWTGSETQYF	TGCAGCGTCCCCTGGACAGGGTCGGAGACCCAGTACTTC
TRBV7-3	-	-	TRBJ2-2	CASSLIGGELFF	TGTGCCAGCAGCTTAATCGGCGGGGAGCTGTTTTTT
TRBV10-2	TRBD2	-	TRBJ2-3	CASRLAGTTDTQYF	TGCGCCAGCAGATTAGCGGGGACAACAGATACGCAGTATTTT
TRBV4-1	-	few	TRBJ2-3	CASSQEVHEGYTQYF	TGCGCCAGCAGCCAAGAGGTGCACGAGGGTTATACGCAGTATTTT
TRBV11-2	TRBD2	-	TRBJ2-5	CASSLISGKETQYF	TGTGCCAGCAGCTTGATTAGCGGGAAAGAGACCCAGTACTTC
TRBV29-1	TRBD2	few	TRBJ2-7	CSARTSGRREQYF	TGCAGCGCCAGGACTAGCGGGAGACGCGAGCAGTACTTC
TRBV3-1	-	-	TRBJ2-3	CASSPESDTQYF	TGTGCCAGCAGCCCTGAGTCAGATACGCAGTATTTT
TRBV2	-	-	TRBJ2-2	CASKPTGFTGELFF	TGTGCCAGCAAACCGACGGGGTTCACCGGGGAGCTGTTTTTT
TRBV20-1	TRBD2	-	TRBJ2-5	CSASFDGTSGMVTQYF	TGCAGTGCTTCTTTCGACGGGACTAGCGGGATGGTGACCCAGTACTTC
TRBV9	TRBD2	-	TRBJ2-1	CASSPRLAGVYNEQFF	TGTGCCAGCAGCCCAAGGCTAGCGGGAGTCTACAATGAGCAGTTCTTC
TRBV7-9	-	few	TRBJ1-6	CASSIDNSPLHF	TGTGCCAGCAGCATCGATAATTCACCCCTCCACTTT
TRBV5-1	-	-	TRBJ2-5	CASNLELAETQYF	TGCGCCAGCAACTTGGAACTAGCTGAGACCCAGTACTTC
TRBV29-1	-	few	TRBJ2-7	CSVEDRGIRPYEQYF	TGCAGCGTTGAAGATCGGGGGATTCGACCCTACGAGCAGTACTTC
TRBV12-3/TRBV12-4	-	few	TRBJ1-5	CASSWTASNSNQPQHF	TGTGCCAGCAGTTGGACTGCGTCAAATAGCAATCAGCCCCAGCATTTT
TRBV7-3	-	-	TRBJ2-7	CASSLGGILDEQYF	TGTGCCAGCAGCTTAGGCGGGATTTTGGACGAGCAGTACTTC
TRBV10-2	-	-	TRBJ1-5	CASTSLASSNQPQHF	TGCGCCAGCACATCTTTGGCATCCAGCAATCAGCCCCAGCATTTT
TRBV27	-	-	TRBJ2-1	CASTRTRSYNEQFF	TGTGCCAGCACACGGACGCGCTCCTACAATGAGCAGTTCTTC
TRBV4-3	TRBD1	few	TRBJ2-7	CASSLVGQGEQYF	TGCGCCAGCAGCCTAGTGGGACAGGGTGAGCAGTACTTC
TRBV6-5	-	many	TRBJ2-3	CATQGQSDTQYF	TGTGCTACGCAAGGACAGTCTGATACGCAGTATTTT
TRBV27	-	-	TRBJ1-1	CASSLAPQGNTEAFF	TGTGCCAGCAGTTTAGCGCCGCAAGGGAACACTGAAGCTTTCTTT
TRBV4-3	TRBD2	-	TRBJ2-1	CASSPGTASGNFYNEQFF	TGCGCCAGCAGTCCAGGTACGGCTAGCGGGAACTTCTACAATGAGCAGTTCTTC
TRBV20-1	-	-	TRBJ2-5	CSARDFDQETQYF	TGCAGTGCTAGAGATTTTGACCAAGAGACCCAGTACTTC
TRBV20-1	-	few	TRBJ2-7	CSAHDPPPYEQYF	TGCAGTGCTCATGACCCTCCCCCCTACGAGCAGTACTTC
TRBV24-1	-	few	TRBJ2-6	CATSGTLLSGANVLTF	TGTGCCACCAGTGGGACCCTATTATCTGGGGCCAACGTCCTGACTTTC
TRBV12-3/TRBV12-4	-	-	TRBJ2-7	CASSPGAPSYEQYF	TGTGCCAGCAGTCCAGGGGCCCCCTCCTACGAGCAGTACTTC
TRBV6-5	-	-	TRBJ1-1	CASSLYATWDTEAFF	TGTGCCAGCTCACTTTATGCAACCTGGGACACTGAAGCTTTCTTT
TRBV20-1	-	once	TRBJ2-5	CSARAGGRQETRYF	TGCAGTGCTAGAGCCGGAGGGCGGCAAGAGACCCGGTACTTC
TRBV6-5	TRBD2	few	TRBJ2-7	CASRGRTSAQYF	TGTGCCAGCAGGGGAAGGACTAGCGCGCAGTACTTC
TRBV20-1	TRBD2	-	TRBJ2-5	CSAGAQRGRKETQYF	TGCAGTGCTGGTGCTCAGCGGGGACGGAAAGAGACCCAGTACTTC
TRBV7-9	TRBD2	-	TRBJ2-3	CASSFGRAGTDTQYF	TGTGCCAGCAGCTTCGGGAGGGCCGGCACAGATACGCAGTATTTT
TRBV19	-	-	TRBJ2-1	CASSSQPTTTYNEQFF	TGTGCCAGTAGTTCTCAACCGACAACCACCTACAATGAGCAGTTCTTC
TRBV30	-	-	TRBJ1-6	CAWRSGGRSYNSPLHF	TGTGCCTGGAGGTCGGGAGGACGCTCCTATAATTCACCCCTCCACTTT
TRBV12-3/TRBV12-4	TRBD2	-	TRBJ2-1	CASSLLSSGGAYNEQFF	TGTGCCAGCAGTCTCCTATCTAGCGGAGGTGCCTACAATGAGCAGTTCTTC
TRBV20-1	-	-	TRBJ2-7	CSASRTGEGAYEQYF	TGCAGTGCTAGTAGGACGGGGGAGGGGGCCTACGAGCAGTACTTC
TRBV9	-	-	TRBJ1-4	CASSVDEKLFF	TGTGCCAGCAGCGTGGATGAAAAACTGTTTTTT
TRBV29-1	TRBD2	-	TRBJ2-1	CSVDGGDNEQFF	TGCAGCGTTGATGGGGGGGACAATGAGCAGTTCTTC
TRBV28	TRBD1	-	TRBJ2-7	CASSPDREISYEQYF	TGTGCCAGCAGTCCGGACAGGGAAATATCCTACGAGCAGTACTTC
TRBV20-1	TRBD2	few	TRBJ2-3	CSARTSGGTDTQYF	TGCAGTGCTAGAACTAGCGGAGGCACAGATACGCAGTATTTT
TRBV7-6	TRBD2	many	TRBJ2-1	CASSLEGFLTTSANEQFF	TGTGCCAGCAGCTTGGAGGGTTTCTTGACTACTAGCGCCAATGAGCAGTTCTTC
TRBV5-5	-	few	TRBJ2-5	CASSLTGQGSQETQYF	TGTGCCAGCAGCTTAACGGGACAAGGGAGCCAAGAGACCCAGTACTTC
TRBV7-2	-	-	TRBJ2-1	CAGSLGSSGRNEQFF	TGTGCCGGCAGCTTAGGTTCATCAGGGAGAAATGAGCAGTTCTTC
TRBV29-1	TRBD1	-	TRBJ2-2	CSVDRGSNTGELFF	TGCAGCGTGGACAGGGGTTCGAACACCGGGGAGCTGTTTTTT
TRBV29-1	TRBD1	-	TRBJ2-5	CSVAGQGAGETQYF	TGCAGCGTCGCGGGACAGGGGGCCGGGGAGACCCAGTACTTC
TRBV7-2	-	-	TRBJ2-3	CASSLTPRGSGKTDTQYF	TGTGCCAGCAGCTTAACTCCGAGGGGTAGCGGCAAAACAGATACGCAGTATTTT
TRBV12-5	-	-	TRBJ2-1	CASGPRAGGHNEQFF	TGTGCTAGTGGTCCCCGGGCGGGTGGGCACAATGAGCAGTTCTTC
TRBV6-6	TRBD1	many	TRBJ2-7	CASRGTPGQGYEQYF	TGTGCCAGCAGGGGTACACCGGGACAGGGCTACGAGCAGTACTTC
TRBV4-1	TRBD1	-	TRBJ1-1	CASSQDLRQGRSEAFF	TGCGCCAGCAGCCAAGATCTGAGACAGGGAAGGTCTGAAGCTTTCTTT
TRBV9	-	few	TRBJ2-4	CASSGPQGAGNIQYF	TGTGCCAGCAGCGGCCCACAGGGAGCGGGAAACATTCAGTACTTC
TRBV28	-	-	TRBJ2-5	CASSLDLETRYF	TGTGCCAGCAGTTTAGACTTAGAGACCCGGTACTTC
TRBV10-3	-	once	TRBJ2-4	CAISSWGAVNTKNIQYF	TGTGCCATCAGCTCCTGGGGCGCCGTCAATACCAAAAACATTCAGTACTTC
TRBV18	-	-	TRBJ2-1	CASSPQGAGNEQFF	TGTGCCAGCTCACCACAGGGGGCGGGGAATGAGCAGTTCTTC
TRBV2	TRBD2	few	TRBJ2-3	CASEERGINTDTQYF	TGTGCCAGCGAGGAGCGGGGGATCAACACAGATACGCAGTATTTT